The TCR beta chain under discussion was sequenced for a study of blood T cell repertoires in COVID-19. Study details: Both acute and convalescent COVID-19 samples were obtained from the United States, Italy and Spain. T cells, B-cell-depleted T cells, or PBMCs supplied cDNA or gDNA.

Germline V lookup: CDR1 SGHTA, CDR2 FQGNSA. The CDR3 runs to 19 residues. Losses at the gene ends were 0 bases for V and 3 bases for J; bases not matched to a gene: 13. TCRdb's table, derived via immunoSEQ multiplex PCR, lists solely in-frame clones and lacks some. The data show 150,000 to 200,000 clones, about 85% seen once. This chain connects TRBV7-2 to TRBJ2-5, with 10 bases fitting TRBD2. The TCR comes from a man aged 65-85 years with active or convalescent COVID-19. Input material: peripheral blood. The CDR3, as DNA: TGTGCCAGCAGCTTAGCGTTGGCTAGCGGGGGCCAAGAGGAAGAGACCCAGTACTTC. Protein sequence: CASSLALASGGQEEETQYF.